A selection of T cell receptor beta chains follows, all from one sample in a study of radiotherapy plus CTLA-4 blockade in lung cancer. The protocol was immunoSEQ multiplex PCR, while the TCRdb copy is restricted to in-frame clones and leaves out a portion. Found here are some 64,000 clones, more than 70% of them singletons; the top ten hold roughly 15%. The specimen was peripheral blood, collected from a patient treated with radiotherapy plus ipilimumab. These TCRs come from a human donor with non-small cell lung cancer whose response to radiotherapy plus ipilimumab could not be evaluated. Some clones in this sample may be carry-over from other donors' samples. The CDR3 runs from the conserved cysteine through the conserved F or W. The D gene is left open where the match is weak. The size field is filled for only some rows; it gives once, few, many or a size class.

j_call d_call v_call clone_size cdr3_aa cdr3_nt
TRBJ1-1 . TRBV30 . CAWSVQGRWVF TGTGCCTGGAGTGTACAGGGCAGGTGGGTCTTT
TRBJ1-6 . TRBV4-3 once CASSQEQDSPLHF TGCGCCAGCAGCCAAGAACAGGACTCACCCCTCCACTTT
TRBJ1-1 . TRBV27 . CASSLPPGHMNTEAFF TGTGCCAGCAGTCTTCCTCCGGGACACATGAACACTGAAGCTTTCTTT
TRBJ2-6 . TRBV5-1 . CASSPTQLATWANVLTF TGCGCCAGCAGCCCCACCCAATTGGCGACTTGGGCCAACGTCCTGACTTTC
TRBJ2-7 . TRBV19 . CASSRQAGYEQYF TGTGCCAGTAGCCGGCAGGCTGGCTACGAGCAGTACTTC
TRBJ1-5 . TRBV4-1 . CASSSVAGQPQHF TGCGCCAGCAGCTCAGTTGCGGGTCAGCCCCAGCATTTT
TRBJ1-4 . TRBV9 . CASSSEALSGKLFF TGTGCCAGCAGCTCAGAGGCCCTAAGTGGAAAACTGTTTTTT
TRBJ1-1 TRBD1 TRBV6-5 . CASSRTRQGPAEAFF TGTGCCAGCAGTCGTACCCGACAGGGGCCGGCTGAAGCTTTCTTT
TRBJ2-1 . TRBV2 . CASSVGGLYNEQFF TGTGCCAGCAGCGTCGGGGGACTGTACAATGAGCAGTTCTTC
TRBJ1-5 . TRBV19 . CASSGDMSGQPQHF TGTGCCAGTAGTGGGGACATGTCGGGTCAGCCCCAGCATTTT
TRBJ2-3 TRBD2 TRBV5-1 . CASSLDGRGGSTDTQYF TGCGCCAGCAGCTTGGACGGGCGCGGGGGGAGCACAGATACGCAGTATTTT
TRBJ1-3 . TRBV28 once CASGTGSSGNTIYF TGTGCCAGCGGCACAGGGAGCTCTGGAAACACCATATATTTT
TRBJ2-7 TRBD1 TRBV6-5 . CASSYSGDRFTYEQYF TGTGCCAGCAGTTACTCAGGGGACAGGTTCACCTACGAGCAGTACTTC
TRBJ2-3 TRBD2 TRBV5-1 . CASSRAGTSGTDTQYF TGCGCCAGCAGCCGTGCCGGGACTAGCGGCACAGATACGCAGTATTTT
TRBJ2-7 TRBD2 TRBV7-2 . CASSLVALGMSGGPYEQYF TGTGCCAGCAGCTTAGTAGCGCTTGGGATGAGCGGGGGGCCCTACGAGCAGTACTTC
TRBJ2-1 . TRBV7-9 . CASRRPRSSYNEQFF TGTGCCAGCCGGCGGCCCCGAAGCTCCTACAATGAGCAGTTCTTC
TRBJ2-7 . TRBV27 once CASSLSTGSSYEQYF TGTGCCAGCAGTTTATCGACGGGGAGCTCCTACGAGCAGTACTTC
TRBJ2-1 . TRBV7-6 . CASSTGFDSSYNEQFF TGTGCCAGCAGCACCGGGTTCGATAGCTCCTACAATGAGCAGTTCTTC
TRBJ2-2 . TRBV27 . CASRIDRSTGELFF TGTGCCAGCAGGATAGACAGATCCACCGGGGAGCTGTTTTTT
TRBJ2-3 TRBD2 TRBV10-3 . CAISESTSGGVSTDTQYF TGTGCCATCAGTGAGTCGACTAGCGGGGGAGTTAGCACAGATACGCAGTATTTT
TRBJ2-1 . TRBV4-1 . CASSQVRYNEQFF TGCGCCAGCAGCCAAGTTCGGTACAATGAGCAGTTCTTC
TRBJ1-1 TRBD1 TRBV15 . CATSMGTGPVTEAFF TGTGCCACCAGCATGGGGACAGGGCCCGTAACTGAAGCTTTCTTT
TRBJ1-1 . TRBV28 . CASSFWGQKNTEAFF TGTGCCAGCAGTTTTTGGGGGCAGAAGAACACTGAAGCTTTCTTT
TRBJ1-2 . TRBV19 . CASSIAARARGGYTF TGTGCCAGTAGTATCGCCGCCAGGGCAAGGGGTGGCTACACCTTC
TRBJ1-1 . TRBV2 . CASSERELTEAFF TGTGCCAGCAGTGAACGGGAATTGACTGAAGCTTTCTTT
TRBJ2-1 . TRBV5-1 . CASSLEGIRGNEQFF TGCGCCAGCAGCTTGGAAGGGATAAGGGGCAATGAGCAGTTCTTC
TRBJ2-6 . TRBV19 . CASKEDSSGANVLTF TGTGCCAGTAAAGAGGACAGCTCTGGGGCCAACGTCCTGACTTTC
TRBJ1-1 . TRBV28 many CASSPEGGAEAFF TGTGCCAGCAGTCCGGAGGGAGGCGCTGAAGCTTTCTTT
TRBJ1-6 TRBD1 TRBV19 . CASRTGTANSPLHF TGTGCCAGTAGAACCGGGACAGCTAATTCACCCCTCCACTTT
TRBJ2-7 . TRBV5-1 . CASSLGGTASYEQYF TGCGCCAGCAGCTTGGGCGGGACAGCCTCCTACGAGCAGTACTTC
TRBJ2-5 TRBD2 TRBV5-1 . CASSFTGTSEETQYF TGCGCCAGCAGCTTTACCGGGACTAGCGAAGAGACCCAGTACTTC
TRBJ1-2 TRBD1 TRBV5-1 once CASSRDRLNYGYTF TGCGCCAGCAGCCGGGACAGGTTGAACTATGGCTACACCTTC
TRBJ1-5 TRBD1 TRBV19 few CASSRIPQGQGFNQPQHF TGTGCCAGTAGTCGAATCCCACAGGGGCAGGGCTTCAATCAGCCCCAGCATTTT
TRBJ2-5 . TRBV5-6 once CASQGFQETQYF TGTGCCAGCCAGGGTTTCCAAGAGACCCAGTACTTC
TRBJ2-5 . TRBV14 . CASSQVSWETQYF TGTGCCAGCAGCCAAGTTAGCTGGGAGACCCAGTACTTC
TRBJ2-1 TRBD2 TRBV7-3 . CASSFAGGPNNEQFF TGTGCCAGCAGCTTCGCGGGGGGGCCGAACAATGAGCAGTTCTTC
TRBJ2-7 TRBD2 TRBV19 . CANPLAGGTYEQYF TGTGCCAATCCCTTAGCGGGGGGCACCTACGAGCAGTACTTC
TRBJ1-3 . TRBV4-3 . CASSQAAGSGNTIYF TGCGCCAGCAGCCAAGCAGCAGGCTCTGGAAACACCATATATTTT
TRBJ2-7 TRBD1 TRBV7-2 . CASSAWTGPSSYEQYF TGTGCCAGCAGCGCCTGGACAGGGCCGAGCTCCTACGAGCAGTACTTC
TRBJ2-5 TRBD2 TRBV18 . CASSPPSSGGPETQYF TGTGCCAGCTCACCACCGAGTAGCGGGGGCCCGGAGACCCAGTACTTC
TRBJ1-2 TRBD1 TRBV15 few CATSRDRRSNYGYTF TGTGCCACCAGCAGGGACAGGCGTTCTAACTATGGCTACACCTTC
TRBJ1-1 . TRBV6-1 . CASKWTRNTEAFF TGTGCCAGCAAATGGACTCGGAACACTGAAGCTTTCTTT
TRBJ2-5 TRBD2 TRBV4-1 . CASRAAGAETQYF TGCGCCAGCAGAGCAGCGGGGGCAGAGACCCAGTACTTC
TRBJ1-5 . TRBV28 . CASSLLFNQPQHF TGTGCCAGCAGTTTACTGTTCAATCAGCCCCAGCATTTT
TRBJ1-4 . TRBV4-2 . CASSQEAGAREKLFF TGTGCCAGCAGCCAAGAGGCAGGGGCTAGGGAAAAACTGTTTTTT
TRBJ1-1 . TRBV11-2 . CASSFRSVNTEAFF TGTGCCAGCAGCTTTCGTTCGGTGAACACTGAAGCTTTCTTT
TRBJ1-1 TRBD1 TRBV10-3 . CAAQGVRGGNTEAFF TGTGCCGCACAGGGGGTAAGGGGCGGGAACACTGAAGCTTTCTTT
TRBJ2-7 . TRBV6-1 . CASSARGGYEQYF TGTGCCAGCAGTGCTAGGGGGGGCTACGAGCAGTACTTC
TRBJ2-5 TRBD1 TRBV6-1 . CASSVPGQETQYF TGTGCCAGCAGTGTTCCGGGACAGGAGACCCAGTACTTC
TRBJ2-3 . TRBV5-1 . CASSPGHSTSTDTQYF TGCGCCAGCAGCCCTGGACATTCTACTAGCACAGATACGCAGTATTTT
TRBJ2-7 TRBD2 TRBV7-2 . CASSLAGLASYEQYF TGTGCCAGCAGCTTAGCGGGACTAGCGTCGTACGAGCAGTACTTC
TRBJ1-2 . TRBV29-1 . CSVGTGTYGYTF TGCAGCGTTGGTACAGGGACCTATGGCTACACCTTC
TRBJ2-1 . TRBV4-2 . CASSPNLNRLHEQFF TGTGCCAGCAGCCCCAACCTAAACCGACTCCATGAGCAGTTCTTC
TRBJ2-7 TRBD1 TRBV5-6 . CASSYMTGGSYEQYF TGTGCCAGCAGCTATATGACAGGGGGCTCCTACGAGCAGTACTTC
TRBJ1-2 . TRBV5-6 . CASSFRGDYGYTF TGTGCCAGCAGCTTTAGGGGCGACTATGGCTACACCTTC
TRBJ2-7 TRBD2 TRBV28 . CASSGRGLSYEQYF TGTGCCAGCTCGGGGAGGGGTCTCTCCTACGAGCAGTACTTC
TRBJ1-2 . TRBV9 once CASSVDFAGGLRGYTF TGTGCCAGCAGCGTCGACTTTGCGGGCGGTCTGCGGGGCTACACCTTC
TRBJ1-3 . TRBV14 . CASSQSGFGNTIYF TGTGCCAGCAGCCAGTCAGGCTTCGGAAACACCATATATTTT
TRBJ2-3 TRBD2 TRBV5-1 . CASRRLGGDTDTQYF TGCGCCAGCAGAAGGCTGGGGGGGGACACAGATACGCAGTATTTT